This TCR beta chain emerged from a study of blood T cell repertoires in COVID-19. Study information: PBMCs, B-cell-depleted T cells, or T cells were the source of the cDNA or gDNA that made up the material.

The CDR3 sequence is 18 residues long. V gave up 0 bases and J gave up 2 bases, with 19 bases separating them. Germline V gene sequence: CDR1 SGHTA, CDR2 FQGNSA. In the original workflow: Estimation of nucleated cell counts was performed using reference gene primer amplification. Libraries were prepared by immunoSEQ multiplex PCR; TCRdb keeps only in-frame clonotypes and omits some of them. That table gives V, J and clone size, and the DNA gave D and trimming. The table includes 350,000 or so clones, about 92% detected once. V and J are TRBV7-2 and TRBJ2-5; D not resolved. The receptor's source is a woman aged 55-75 years with COVID-19, enrolled during active disease. The sequenced sample was peripheral blood. The CDR3 sequence: CASSLARRFTTKQETQYF. CDR3 coding DNA: TGTGCCAGCAGCTTAGCGCGGCGATTCACGACGAAACAAGAGACCCAGTACTTC.